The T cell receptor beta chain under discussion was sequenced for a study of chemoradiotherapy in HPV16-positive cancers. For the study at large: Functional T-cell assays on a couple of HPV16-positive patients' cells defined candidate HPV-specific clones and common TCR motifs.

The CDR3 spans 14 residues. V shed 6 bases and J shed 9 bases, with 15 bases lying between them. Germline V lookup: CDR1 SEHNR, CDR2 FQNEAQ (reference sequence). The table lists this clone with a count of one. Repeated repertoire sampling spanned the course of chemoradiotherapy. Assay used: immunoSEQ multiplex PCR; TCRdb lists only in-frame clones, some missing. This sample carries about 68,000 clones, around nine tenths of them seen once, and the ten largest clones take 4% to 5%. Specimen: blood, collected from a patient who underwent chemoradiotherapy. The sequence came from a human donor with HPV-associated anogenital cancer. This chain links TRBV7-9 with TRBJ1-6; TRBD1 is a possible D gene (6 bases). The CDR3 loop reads CASRATGWGSPLHF. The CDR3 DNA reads TGTGCCAGCAGAGCCACAGGGTGGGGTTCACCCCTCCACTTT.